This T cell receptor beta chain was documented in a study of type 1 regulatory T cells. This clonotype was picked up many times. Its antigen is unknown. TCRdb passed the reads through MiXCR, listing each CDR3 protein once. The sample includes about 42,000 distinct CDR3 sequences, 9% to 15% of them seen just once. V was pared by 3 bases and J by 3 bases, with 3 bases between. This CDR3 is 10 amino acids long. Germline V gene data show CDR1 as DFQATT and CDR2 as SNEGSKA (reference sequence). The chain recombines TRBV20-1 with TRBJ2-7; no definite D call. Specimen: cultured non-Tr1 T cells, either the whole culture or a sorted T cell fraction (not recorded which). The clonotype was recovered from a human donor in good health. CDR3: CSASDYEQYF. CDR3 nucleotides: TGCAGTGCTAGCGACTACGAGCAGTACTTC.